Following are 23 T cell receptor beta chains from one sample sequenced in a study of T-cell memory formation after mild COVID-19. TCRdb reprocessed the 5' RACE reads with MiXCR, giving one entry per CDR3 protein. Counted here are just under 550,000 distinct CDR3 sequences, just over 20% occurring once; the ten biggest clones make up around 12%. Sequencing was carried out using PBMCs or a T cell subset sorted from them (not recorded which). The receptors originated from an adult woman who had mild COVID-19 (a few samples of this study predate the infection). Cell type and time point are not known.

The chain recombines TRBV6-1 with TRBJ2-7; unclear D gene. CDR1 is MNHNS and CDR2 is SASEGT in the germline V gene. V dropped 3 bases and J dropped 7 bases, with 7 bases sitting between them. CDR3 length: 11 residues. The CDR3 here is CASSEMREQYF. The CDR3 nucleotides are TGTGCCAGCAGTGAGATGAGGGAGCAGTACTTC.

As regards this clonotype: A much larger clone lies one base from this, so it may be a read error. The chain has TRBV7-2 and TRBJ2-7; possible D gene TRBD2, 5 bases. Deletions cut 5 bases from V and 7 bases from J, with 9 bases between. The CDR3 is made up of 11 amino acids. Looked up from germline, CDR1 is SGHTA and CDR2 is FQGNSA. CDR3 sequence: CASSLPGEQYF. The CDR3 bases are TGTGCCAGCAGCCTTCCGGGGGAGCAGTACTTC.

This chain joins TRBV24-1 and TRBJ2-7; weak D call: TRBD2 (6 bases). The CDR3 has 15 residues. V was clipped by 4 bases and J by 2 bases, with 14 bases between them. Germline-derived CDR1 and CDR2 are KGHDR and SFDVKD. The CDR3 DNA follows: TGTGCCACCAGTGACCCTAGGGAGGCAACCTACGAGCAGTACTTC. Translation gives CATSDPREATYEQYF.

This clonotype was seen a single time. The chain uses TRBV3-1 and TRBJ2-3, with D perhaps TRBD1 or TRBD2 (5 bases each). This CDR3 is 16 amino acids long. V lost 4 bases and J lost 4, with 18 bases in between. CDR1 is LGHDT and CDR2 is YNNKEL in the germline V gene (reference sequence). The CDR3 DNA follows: TGTGCCAGCAGCCCTACGAGGGGAGCTTTGGCAGATACGCAGTATTTT. Translating gives CASSPTRGALADTQYF.

The genes are TRBV20-1 and TRBJ2-7; 8 bases align to TRBD1. Germline CDR1 DFQATT, CDR2 SNEGSKA (reference sequence). With 0 bases clipped from V and 5 bases from J, the junction kept 9 bases outside the gene matches. This CDR3 comprises 15 residues. The CDR3 DNA is TGCAGTGCTAGAGATCTTGAGGCAGGGGGCAACGAGCAGTACTTC. Protein product: CSARDLEAGGNEQYF.

This clonotype was recorded only once. The rearrangement uses TRBV27 and TRBJ2-7; tentative D call: TRBD2 (6 bases). The CDR3 covers 17 residues. Trimming left V 8 bases short and J 1 base short, with 24 bases between. Germline CDR1 and CDR2: MNHEY and SMNVEV (reference sequence). Written as DNA, the CDR3 is TGTGCCAGCGGGCCCCAGGGAAGGAGGGCTACTTCCTACGAGCAGTACTTC. It translates to CASGPQGRRATSYEQYF.

This clonotype was seen a handful of times. The chain carries TRBV7-3 and TRBJ2-5; D unclear. Germline values: CDR1 SGHTA, CDR2 FQGTGA. The CDR3 is made up of 13 amino acids. V was shortened by 2 bases and J by 5 bases, with 9 bases between the two germline ends. The CDR3 DNA is TGTGCCAGCAGCTTATTTGACCGGGAGACCCAGTACTTC. It is translated as CASSLFDRETQYF.

The chain couples TRBV5-1 to TRBJ2-3, with a weak D call TRBD1 (5 bases). The CDR3 extends over 14 amino acids. Per germline, CDR1 SGHRS and CDR2 YFSETQ. The ends were cut back, 4 bases at V and 5 bases at J, with 14 bases in the middle. CDR3 in DNA: TGCGCCAGCAGCGCAGGGTTTGGGATAGATACGCAGTATTTT. Protein sequence: CASSAGFGIDTQYF.

The V and J genes are TRBV27 and TRBJ1-1, with D possibly TRBD1 on 5 matching bases. The length of the CDR3 is 11 residues. V was cut by 6 bases and J by 6 bases, with 8 bases left in between. CDR1 MNHEY and CDR2 SMNVEV come from the germline V gene (reference sequence). In nucleotides, the CDR3 is TGTGCCAGCAGGGGGGTTTCTGAAGCTTTCTTT. The encoded protein is CASRGVSEAFF.

This clonotype has only a few counts. This sequence joins TRBV12-3 or TRBV12-4 and TRBJ2-3; D might be TRBD1 (5 bases). V was pared by 5 bases and J by 0 bases, with 12 bases between. CDR3 length: 15 residues. The CDR3 loop reads CASSPDTFSTDTQYF. The CDR3 DNA reads TGTGCCAGCAGTCCGGACACCTTTAGCACAGATACGCAGTATTTT.

This clonotype occurred a few times. This chain uses TRBV7-9 with TRBJ1-2; D ambiguous. Deletions cut 1 base from V and 2 bases from J, with 8 bases between. The CDR3 sequence is 14 residues long. CDR1 and CDR2 from the germline V gene are SEHNR and FQNEAQ (reference sequence). The DNA for the CDR3 is TGTGCCAGCAGCTTAGTTGGGGTCAACTATGGCTACACCTTC. Its translation: CASSLVGVNYGYTF. Full variable domain (remainder filled in from reference TRBV7-9 and TRBJ1-2): DTGVSQNPRHKITKRGQNVTFRCDPISEHNRLYWYRQTLGQGPEFLTYFQNEAQLEKSRLLSDRFSAERPKGSFSTLEIQRTEQGDSAMYLCASSLVGVNYGYTFGSGTRLTVV.

The genes are TRBV27 and TRBJ1-3, with no clear D. Per germline, CDR1 MNHEY and CDR2 SMNVEV (reference sequence). The V and J ends lost 4 bases and 0 bases respectively, with 7 bases between them. The CDR3 length is 14 residues. The CDR3 DNA follows: TGTGCCAGCAGTTCCCCAAACTCTGGAAACACCATATATTTT. This gives the protein CASSSPNSGNTIYF.

The chain couples TRBV3-1 to TRBJ1-1; the D is unclear. The CDR3 totals 12 residues. The V gene's germline CDR1 is LGHDT and CDR2 YNNKEL (reference sequence). V lost 1 base and J lost 7, with 7 bases in between. The chain's CDR3 is CASSQVRDEAFF. The CDR3 nucleotides are TGTGCCAGCAGCCAAGTAAGAGATGAAGCTTTCTTT.

The rearrangement uses TRBV7-6 and TRBJ2-4; TRBD2 aligns across 8 bases. Germline CDR1 and CDR2: SGHVS and FNYEAQ. The CDR3 sequence is 14 residues long. V shed 0 bases, J shed 8 bases, and the junction held 3 bases outside the gene matches. The CDR3 sequence is CASSLAGGADIQYF. CDR3 nucleotide sequence: TGTGCCAGCAGCTTAGCCGGGGGGGCCGACATTCAGTACTTC.

This clonotype appeared a few times. The V gene is TRBV5-1, the J gene TRBJ2-7; the match to TRBD2 covers 9 bases. This CDR3 region has 15 residues. Germline lookup yields CDR1 SGHRS and CDR2 YFSETQ. The V gene end was trimmed by 0 bases and the J gene end by 6 bases; junction bases not matched to a gene: 7. CDR3 coding DNA: TGCGCCAGCAGCTTGGCCCCTAGCGGGATAACCGAGCAGTACTTC. Amino acids: CASSLAPSGITEQYF.

In its sample, this clonotype was seen many times. One junction end disagrees with the germline gene, perhaps due to a read error. This rearrangement joins TRBV5-1 to TRBJ2-1; D is undetermined. CDR3 length: 13 residues. CDR1 is SGHRS and CDR2 is YFSETQ in the germline V gene. CDR3 protein: CASSLDRYNEQFF. For the CDR3, the DNA is TGTGCCAGCAGCTTAGATCGGTACAATGAGCAGTTCTTC.

This CDR3 is CSVESGGQIKETQYF. In nucleotides, the CDR3 is TGCAGCGTTGAAAGTGGGGGACAGATTAAAGAGACCCAGTACTTC. The V call is TRBV29-1, the J call TRBJ2-5, with 7 bases matching TRBD1. Germline V lookup: CDR1 SQVTM, CDR2 ANQGSEA. J was trimmed by 3 bases and V by 2 bases; bases with no gene match: 9. CDR3 length: 15 amino acids.

V gene TRBV5-4 combines with J gene TRBJ2-1; no definite D call. CDR1 and CDR2 (germline): SGHNT, YYREEE (reference sequence). The germline V and J ends were trimmed by 0 bases and 8 bases, with 12 bases remaining between them. This CDR3 is 14 amino acids long. The CDR3 is CASSLAHLSDEQFF. CDR3 nucleotide sequence: TGTGCCAGCAGCTTGGCCCACCTCAGCGATGAGCAGTTCTTC.

V and J are TRBV7-2 and TRBJ1-2; D might be TRBD1 (6 bases). Germline assignment: CDR1 SGHTA and CDR2 FQGNSA. This CDR3 comprises 13 residues. V was pared by 8 bases and J by 5 bases, with 15 bases between. CDR3 nucleotide sequence: TGTGCCAGCGGACAGCCGGGACAATATGGCTACACCTTC. As protein: CASGQPGQYGYTF.

This clonotype was found a few times. J is TRBJ1-1 and V is TRBV6-5; possible D gene TRBD1, 5 bases. The CDR3 sequence is 14 residues long. Germline loops: CDR1 MNHEY, CDR2 SVGAGI. Trimming stripped 2 bases from V and 3 bases from J, with 10 bases between. CDR3 nucleotide sequence: TGTGCCAGCAGTTACCGGGGGACTTACACTGAAGCTTTCTTT. It codes for CASSYRGTYTEAFF.

This clonotype has a handful of counts. The V call is TRBV7-9, the J call TRBJ2-3, with 15 bases fitting TRBD2. The CDR3 totals 16 residues. From germline, CDR1 is SEHNR and CDR2 FQNEAQ (reference sequence). The J segment lost 6 bases and the V segment lost 4 bases, leaving 5 bases of the junction unmatched. CDR3 DNA sequence: TGTGCCAGCAGCTCCGGACTAGCGGGAGGGATTGATACGCAGTATTTT. It translates to CASSSGLAGGIDTQYF.

V is TRBV6-2 or TRBV6-3 and J is TRBJ2-2, with TRBD1 as a possible D gene (6 bases). The CDR3 totals 14 residues. The V gene's germline CDR1 is MNHEY and CDR2 SVGEGT. Trimming took 7 bases from V and 6 from J, leaving 15 bases between them. CDR3 nucleotides: TGTGCCAGCAAGGGGGAGAGAATCCCCGGGGAGCTGTTTTTT. This codes for CASKGERIPGELFF.

The V and J genes are TRBV11-3 and TRBJ2-1; 7 positions match TRBD2. The V gene's germline CDR1 is SGHNT and CDR2 YENEEA. CDR3 length: 16 residues. Unmatched junction bases numbered 9, after V lost 5 bases and J lost 2 bases. The chain's CDR3 is CASSPLTAGTYNEQFF. The DNA for the CDR3 is TGTGCCAGCAGCCCCTTGACAGCGGGAACCTACAATGAGCAGTTCTTC.